A few counts support the clone carrying this T cell receptor beta chain. Its antigen is not identified. A process of 5'RACE template switching, which added a universal primer site and UMIs, was used to make TCR cDNA. TCRdb reanalysed the 5' RACE reads using MiXCR and keeps one entry per CDR3 protein. The table has hundreds of thousands of distinct CDR3 sequences, roughly 13% seen once. The data were obtained in a study of T cells after yellow fever vaccination. Broader study findings: A weaker but faster secondary response was observed, peaking on day 5 versus 15. CD4 and CD8 compartments shared a small share of clonotypes, likely from convergent recombination. Abundant clonotypes (contaminants from the bulk population) could be present in FACS-sorted repertoires.

Specimen: PBMCs, collected on the day of the yellow fever booster vaccination. The receptor was derived from a man in his thirties or forties who received the YFV17D yellow fever vaccine.

CDR3 nucleotide sequence: TGTGCCAGCAGGGGACTAGACTCCTACGAGCAGTACTTC. Translated: CASRGLDSYEQYF. This sequence joins TRBV3-1 and TRBJ2-7, with 8 bases identical to TRBD2. V shed 6 bases, J shed 0 bases, and the junction held 1 base outside the gene matches. CDR1 and CDR2 from the germline V gene are LGHDT and YNNKEL (reference sequence). The CDR3 is 13 amino acids.